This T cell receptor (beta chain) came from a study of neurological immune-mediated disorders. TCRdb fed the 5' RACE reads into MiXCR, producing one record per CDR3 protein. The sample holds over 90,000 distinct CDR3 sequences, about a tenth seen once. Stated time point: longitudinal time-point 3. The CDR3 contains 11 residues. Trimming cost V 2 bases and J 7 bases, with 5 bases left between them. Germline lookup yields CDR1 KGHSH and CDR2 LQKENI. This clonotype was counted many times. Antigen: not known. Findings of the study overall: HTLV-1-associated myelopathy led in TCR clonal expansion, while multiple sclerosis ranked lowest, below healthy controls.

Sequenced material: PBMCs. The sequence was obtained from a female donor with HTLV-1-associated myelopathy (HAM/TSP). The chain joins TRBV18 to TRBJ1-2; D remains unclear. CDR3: CASSPGSGYTF. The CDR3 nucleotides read TGTGCCAGCTCACCAGGGTCTGGCTACACCTTC.